Below are 32 T cell receptor beta chains sequenced from a single sample in a study of blood T cell repertoires in COVID-19. Profiling relied on immunoSEQ multiplex PCR, and the TCRdb table lists in-frame clones only, not all of them. Of approximately 500,000 clones in the sample, approximately 88% were seen once. Sequences were obtained from peripheral blood. These receptors were obtained from a woman aged 50 to 60 with COVID-19, enrolled during active disease.

This clone was detected only once. This chain joins TRBV7-9 and TRBJ1-4; 7 bases map to TRBD1. The CDR3 has 16 amino acids. J lost 0 bases, V lost 5 bases, and 6 bases had no gene match. Looked up from germline, CDR1 is SEHNR and CDR2 is FQNEAQ (reference sequence). CDR3 in DNA: TGTGCCAGCAGCCAAGCAGGGACAGCAACTAATGAAAAACTGTTTTTT. Its protein is CASSQAGTATNEKLFF.

CDR3 sequence (DNA): TGTGCCAGCAGCCTACTGACAGAAGAAGCTTTCTTT. It is translated as CASSLLTEEAFF. V gene TRBV11-2 combines with J gene TRBJ1-1; TRBD1 might be the D (5 bases). Germline lookup yields CDR1 SGHAT and CDR2 FQNNGV. The CDR3 contains 12 residues. Trimming pared 5 bases from V and 8 bases from J, leaving 12 bases between.

J is TRBJ1-4 and V is TRBV28; TRBD1 might be the D (5 bases). Germline CDR1 reads MDHEN; CDR2 reads SYDVKM. Trimming removed 6 bases from V and 7 bases from J, with 15 bases in between. This CDR3 contains 14 residues. CDR3 residues: CASRDQGKGEKLFF. The CDR3 DNA reads as TGTGCCAGCAGGGACCAGGGCAAAGGTGAAAAACTGTTTTTT.

The CDR3, as DNA: TGTGCCAGCAGTTACTCCCGATCCGGAGAGACCCAGTACTTC. Its protein product is CASSYSRSGETQYF. The chain combines TRBV6-2 or TRBV6-3 with TRBJ2-5; the D is unclear. The CDR3 is 14 amino acids. The ends were cut back, 0 bases at V and 4 bases at J, with 9 bases in the middle. CDR1 MNHEY and CDR2 SVGEGT come from the germline V gene.

This chain links TRBV5-4 with TRBJ1-1; TRBD1 matches 9 bases. Germline V gene data show CDR1 as SGHNT and CDR2 as YYREEE (reference sequence). CDR3 length: 14 residues. The V and J ends lost 2 bases and 5 bases, in that order; junction bases with no gene match: 4. DNA for the CDR3: TGTGCCAGCAGCTTAACAGGGGGCGGGACTGAAGCTTTCTTT. Translated: CASSLTGGGTEAFF. The full variable domain, in which reference TRBV5-4 and TRBJ1-1 provide the parts outside the CDR3, is ETGVTQSPTHLIKTRGQQVTLRCSSQSGHNTVSWYQQALGQGPQFIFQYYREEENGRGNFPPRFSGLQFPNYSSELNVNALELDDSALYLCASSLTGGGTEAFFGQGTRLTVV.

The chain combines TRBV7-8 with TRBJ2-3, with D possibly matching TRBD2 (5 bases). V shed 3 bases and J shed 6 bases, with 16 bases lying between them. This CDR3 contains 15 residues. In germline, CDR1 is SGHVS, CDR2 FQNEAQ. CDR3 residues: CASSFDLTEVDTQYF. In DNA, the CDR3 is TGTGCCAGCAGCTTCGACCTAACGGAGGTCGATACGCAGTATTTT.

The genes are TRBV7-8 and TRBJ2-6; TRBD2 is a possible D gene (6 bases). Germline V gives CDR1 SGHVS, CDR2 FQNEAQ. The CDR3 runs 16 residues. V was clipped by 8 bases and J by 1 base, with 15 bases between them. DNA for the CDR3: TGTGCCAGCGGGGACTTCTTACGTTCTGGGGCCAACGTCCTGACTTTC. It is translated as CASGDFLRSGANVLTF.

V gene TRBV7-7 combines with J gene TRBJ1-2; 9 bases are shared with TRBD1. The CDR3 consists of 17 residues. V was clipped by 3 bases and J by 1 base; unmatched bases: 9. CDR1 and CDR2 from the germline V gene are SSHAT and FNYEAQ (reference sequence). In nucleotides, the CDR3 is TGTGCCAGCAGCTTCCCCCCCGGGACAGGGAATAACTATGGCTACACCTTC. Its translation: CASSFPPGTGNNYGYTF.

The CDR3 loop is CAISEGGGDGYTF. The CDR3, as DNA: TGTGCCATCAGTGAAGGGGGCGGAGATGGCTACACCTTC. The J gene is TRBJ1-2, the V gene TRBV10-3; TRBD1 matches at 7 bases. The CDR3 is 13 amino acids. Germline V gene lookup returns CDR1 ENHRY and CDR2 SYGVKD. After removal of 3 bases from V and 6 bases from J, the junction contained 4 bases not matched to a gene.

V and J are TRBV21-1 and TRBJ2-1; whether TRBD1, the table's D call, matches the DNA was not checked. TRBV21-1 counts as a pseudogene. The CDR3 length is 12 residues. This CDR3 is CASSKGLAQQFF. CDR3 nucleotides: TGTGCCAGCAGCAAAGGGCTTGCCCAGCAGTTCTTC.

The chain links TRBV6-5 to TRBJ1-1; D is possibly TRBD1 (5 bases). The ends were cut back, 6 bases at V and 0 bases at J, with 14 bases in the middle. This CDR3 comprises 15 residues. Germline CDR1 reads MNHEY; CDR2 reads SVGAGI. This chain's CDR3 is CASRRGRVMNTEAFF. CDR3 sequence (DNA): TGTGCCAGCAGAAGGGGAAGGGTAATGAACACTGAAGCTTTCTTT.

The chain links TRBV5-1 to TRBJ1-2, with D tentatively TRBD1 (5 bases). CDR1 is SGHRS and CDR2 is YFSETQ in the germline V gene. Trimming pared 0 bases from V and 8 bases from J, leaving 14 bases between. The CDR3 has 14 residues. The chain's CDR3 is CASSLDLGEGGYTF. In nucleotides, the CDR3 is TGCGCCAGCAGCTTGGATTTGGGGGAGGGAGGCTACACCTTC.

The chain links TRBV6-6 to TRBJ2-3; 8 nucleotides line up with TRBD2. CDR1 and CDR2 from the germline V gene are MNHNY and SVGAGI (reference sequence). This CDR3 has 15 residues. Unmatched junction bases numbered 9, after V lost 5 bases and J lost 5 bases. DNA of the CDR3: TGTGCCAGCAGTCCAAACGGGGGGGCAGGAGATACGCAGTATTTT. The encoded protein is CASSPNGGAGDTQYF.

The rearrangement joins TRBV3-1 (or the pseudogene TRBV3-2) to TRBJ1-2; D remains unclear. Trimming cost V 3 bases and J 8 bases, with 13 bases left between them. Looked up from germline, CDR1 is LGHDT and CDR2 is YNNKEL (reference sequence). The CDR3 sequence is 13 residues long. The CDR3 region is CASSHGSQKGYTF. The CDR3 region has the DNA TGTGCCAGCAGCCACGGGTCCCAGAAGGGCTACACCTTC.

The chain is built from TRBV6-5 and TRBJ2-3, with 7 bases matching TRBD2. From germline, CDR1 is MNHEY and CDR2 SVGAGI. There are 14 residues in the CDR3. V shed 7 bases, J shed 5 bases, and the junction held 9 bases outside the gene matches. The CDR3 loop reads CASTERGEGDTQYF. The CDR3 DNA follows: TGTGCCAGCACCGAACGGGGGGAGGGAGATACGCAGTATTTT.

V gene TRBV3-1 (or the pseudogene TRBV3-2) combines with J gene TRBJ1-6; no reliable D call. The CDR3 runs 14 residues. Germline assignment: CDR1 LGHDT and CDR2 YNNKEL (reference sequence). Trimming took off 6 bases at V and 3 bases at J, with 9 bases between the two ends. The CDR3 sequence: CASSSGIYNSPLHF. The CDR3 bases are TGTGCCAGCAGTTCCGGGATCTATAATTCACCCCTCCACTTT.

The chain combines TRBV6-4 with TRBJ1-2; TRBD1 is a possible D gene (5 bases). Germline assignment: CDR1 MRHNA and CDR2 SNTAGT. Trimming removed 2 bases at V and 7 bases at J, with 8 bases between. CDR3 size: 12 residues. The CDR3 loop reads CASSDAGGGYTF. CDR3 coding DNA: TGTGCCAGCAGTGACGCGGGGGGTGGCTACACCTTC.

The V call is TRBV10-3, the J call TRBJ2-2, with TRBD1 as a possible D gene (5 bases). V lost 5 bases to trimming and J lost 1 base, with 8 bases between them. Germline V lookup: CDR1 ENHRY, CDR2 SYGVKD. This CDR3 region has 14 residues. As DNA, the CDR3 is TGTGCCATCAGTCCTACAGGGAACACCGGGGAGCTGTTTTTT. It codes for CAISPTGNTGELFF.

The rearrangement uses TRBV20-1 and TRBJ1-1; D is undetermined. This CDR3 has 11 residues. V lost 6 bases and J 5 bases, leaving 10 bases between the germline ends. CDR1 and CDR2 (germline): DFQATT, SNEGSKA (reference sequence). CDR3 residues: CSAHGGTEAFF. The CDR3 DNA follows: TGCAGTGCACACGGCGGGACTGAAGCTTTCTTT.

The chain is built from TRBV5-5 and TRBJ2-1; 8 bases fit TRBD2. CDR1 and CDR2 from the germline V gene are SGHKS and YYEKEE (reference sequence). The CDR3 sequence is 15 residues long. The junction had 11 bases not matched to a gene; V was cut back by 7 bases and J by 5 bases. CDR3 nucleotides: TGTGCCAGCTCCCGGGGGGGCGGGGACCACAATGAGCAGTTCTTC. Encoded protein: CASSRGGGDHNEQFF.

This clone was observed once. Other DNA sequences in this specimen translate into the identical CDR3. J is TRBJ1-1 and V is TRBV6-6; D gene uncertain. The germline V gene encodes CDR1 MNHNY and CDR2 SVGAGI (reference sequence). There are 11 residues in the CDR3. The V end was cut by 6 bases, the J end by 5 bases, with 7 bases between. The CDR3: CASSPGTEAFF. For the CDR3, the DNA is TGTGCCAGCAGCCCCGGGACTGAAGCTTTCTTT.

This clone was seen a handful of times. The rearrangement links TRBV12-3 or TRBV12-4 to TRBJ1-5; D is unresolved. V shed 8 bases and J shed 2 bases, with 7 bases lying between them. The CDR3 covers 12 residues. CDR3 sequence reads: CASQVGNQPQHF. Here the CDR3 DNA reads TGTGCCAGCCAGGTGGGCAATCAGCCCCAGCATTTT.

The rearrangement uses TRBV5-5 and TRBJ2-7, with TRBD2 matching 9 bases. Germline loops: CDR1 SGHKS, CDR2 YYEKEE (reference sequence). The J segment lost 2 bases and the V segment lost 1 base, leaving 4 bases of the junction unmatched. CDR3 length: 15 residues. The CDR3 region is CASSLSSGVPYEQYF. The CDR3 region has the DNA TGTGCCAGCAGCTTGTCTAGCGGGGTGCCCTACGAGCAGTACTTC.

The genes are TRBV2 and TRBJ1-4, with D tentatively TRBD1 (6 bases). This CDR3 contains 12 residues. The V gene lost 6 bases and the J gene lost 8 bases, with 10 bases spanning the gap. Germline lookup yields CDR1 SNHLY and CDR2 FYNNEI. CDR3 DNA: TGTGCCAGCAGGGTGACAGGCGAAAAACTGTTTTTT. Protein product: CASRVTGEKLFF.

DNA of the CDR3: TGTGCCACCTCATGGGGGGTTAACACCGGGGAGCTGTTTTTT. It specifies CATSWGVNTGELFF. The chain links TRBV5-4 to TRBJ2-2, with TRBD2 as a possible D gene (6 bases). The V end was cut by 9 bases, the J end by 2 bases, with 14 bases between. CDR1 is SGHNT, CDR2 YYREEE, per germline (reference sequence). The CDR3 has 14 amino acids.

This chain uses TRBV6-1 with TRBJ1-1; D gene uncertain. The CDR3 has 13 residues. Deletions cut 2 bases from V and 8 bases from J, with 12 bases between. Germline V gene data show CDR1 as MNHNS and CDR2 as SASEGT. The CDR3 here is CASSESFLTEAFF. The CDR3 bases are TGTGCCAGCAGTGAATCTTTCTTGACAGAAGCTTTCTTT.

J is TRBJ2-5 and V is TRBV21-1; no DNA check was done on the table's D call, TRBD1. TRBV21-1 is annotated as a pseudogene. This CDR3 spans 15 amino acids. As DNA, the CDR3 is TGTGCCAGCAGCAAAGAGGCACAGGGGAGGAGGACCCAGTACTTC. It codes for CASSKEAQGRRTQYF.

The J gene is TRBJ2-7, the V gene TRBV19; 8 bases align to TRBD2. This CDR3 has 16 amino acids. The V and J ends lost 4 bases and 9 bases, in that order; junction bases with no gene match: 17. The germline gives CDR1 LNHDA, CDR2 SQIVND (reference sequence). CDR3 sequence (DNA): TGTGCCAGTAGTACCCGACAAGGCGGGCGGGGGGCCGTGCAGTACTTC. Translating it yields CASSTRQGGRGAVQYF.

The chain joins TRBV20-1 to TRBJ1-5; D may be TRBD1 (6 bases). The germline gives CDR1 DFQATT, CDR2 SNEGSKA (reference sequence). CDR3 length: 14 amino acids. The V and J ends lost 3 bases and 6 bases respectively, with 15 bases between them. The CDR3 DNA is TGCAGTGCTAGTCACCCTTCAGGGGTTCAGCCCCAGCATTTT. Translating it yields CSASHPSGVQPQHF.

The chain joins TRBV12-3 or TRBV12-4 to TRBJ1-2; D is unresolved. CDR3 length equals 13 residues. V was clipped by 0 bases and J by 4 bases, with 6 bases between them. The CDR3 loop is CASSLAEGYGYTF. DNA of the CDR3: TGTGCCAGCAGTTTAGCAGAGGGCTATGGCTACACCTTC.

Only a few counts were recorded for this clone. The rearrangement uses TRBV5-6 and TRBJ2-7; the D gene is possibly TRBD2 (5 bases). Germline CDR1 and CDR2: SGHDT and YYEEEE. Trimming took 2 bases from V and 0 from J, leaving 6 bases between them. The CDR3 consists of 13 residues. CDR3 sequence: CASSFGNSYEQYF. CDR3 in DNA: TGTGCCAGCAGCTTCGGGAACTCCTACGAGCAGTACTTC.

This CDR3 is CASSRALRGNQPQHF. In nucleotides, the CDR3 is TGTGCCAGCAGCCGTGCCTTGAGGGGCAATCAGCCCCAGCATTTT. This chain uses TRBV28 with TRBJ1-5, with D unclear. Trimming stripped 6 bases from V and 2 bases from J, with 14 bases between. This CDR3 is built from 15 residues. Germline V gene sequence: CDR1 MDHEN, CDR2 SYDVKM.